Below are 6 T cell receptor beta chains sequenced from a single sample in a study of T cell responses to AZD1222 COVID-19 vaccine. Repertoires were generated with immunoSEQ multiplex PCR, while TCRdb's copy carries only in-frame clones and drops some. The repertoire holds 160,000 or so clones, with less than 95% as singletons. Sequenced material: peripheral blood, taken on day 0 of AZD1222 vaccination. These receptors all stem from an adult in good health.

This chain links TRBV9 with TRBJ1-6; 7 bases are a match to TRBD1. V lost 10 bases and J lost 3; bases outside the gene matches: 4. Germline lookup yields CDR1 SGDLS and CDR2 YYNGEE. The CDR3 contains 13 residues. This CDR3 reads CADRALYNSPLHF. CDR3 nucleotides: TGTGCCGACAGGGCCCTCTATAATTCACCCCTCCACTTT. The variable domain in full, completed from reference TRBV9 and TRBJ1-6, reads DSGVTQTPKHLITATGQRVTLRCSPRSGDLSVYWYQQSLDQGLQFLIQYYNGEERAKGNILERFSAQQFPDLHSELNLSSLELGDSALYFCADRALYNSPLHFGNGTRLTVT.

This clone was counted once. The V and J genes are TRBV4-3 and TRBJ1-2; TRBD1 is a possible D gene (5 bases). V lost 0 bases, J lost 3 bases, and 17 bases lay in between. The CDR3 extends over 17 amino acids. Germline CDR1 LGHNA, CDR2 YSLEER. The CDR3 DNA follows: TGCGCCAGCAGCCAAGATCAAGCGGGGGGAAAGTACTATGGCTACACCTTC. Translating it yields CASSQDQAGGKYYGYTF.

This chain links TRBV6-5 with TRBJ1-2; D perhaps matches TRBD1 (5 bases). V shed 4 bases and J shed 4 bases, with 16 bases lying between them. This CDR3 contains 15 residues. The germline V gene has CDR1 MNHEY and CDR2 SVGAGI. This chain's CDR3 is CASSSGPPQIYGYTF. Written as DNA, the CDR3 is TGTGCCAGCAGTTCGGGACCCCCCCAGATCTATGGCTACACCTTC.

The chain joins TRBV6-5 to TRBJ1-2; tentative D call: TRBD1 (5 bases). Trimming took off 10 bases at V and 4 bases at J, with 13 bases between the two ends. The CDR3 extends over 12 amino acids. Germline V CDR1 and CDR2: MNHEY, SVGAGI. The CDR3 is CATASGVYGYTF. CDR3 DNA sequence: TGTGCCACCGCCTCGGGGGTCTATGGCTACACCTTC.

This clone showed up just a few times. CDR3: CASSLDGRDGNTEAFF. As DNA, the CDR3 is TGTGCCAGCAGCTTAGATGGGAGGGATGGGAACACTGAAGCTTTCTTT. V and J are TRBV11-3 and TRBJ1-1; D ambiguous. The CDR3 consists of 16 residues. The V end lost 0 bases, the J end lost 1 base, and 12 bases lay between the germline ends. From germline, CDR1 is SGHNT and CDR2 YENEEA.

This rearrangement joins TRBV10-2 to TRBJ2-1; D remains ambiguous. The germline CDR1 and CDR2 sequences are WSHSY and SAAADI. V was trimmed by 3 bases and J by 4 bases, leaving 10 bases between them. The CDR3 sequence is 14 residues long. CDR3 amino acids: CASSEFKDYNEQFF. The CDR3 region has the DNA TGCGCCAGCAGTGAATTCAAGGATTACAATGAGCAGTTCTTC.